This T cell receptor beta chain emerged from a study of neurological immune-mediated disorders. This CDR3 spans 14 amino acids. CDR1 and CDR2 (germline): LNHNV, YYDKDF (reference sequence). The ends were cut back, 3 bases at V and 4 bases at J, with 10 bases in the middle. This clonotype was recorded many times. Its antigen remains unknown. MiXCR, applied by TCRdb to the 5' RACE reads, yields one record per CDR3 protein. Counted here are under 75,000 distinct CDR3 sequences, about 3% occurring once; the ten biggest clones make up 4.5% to 6.5%. Study-wide points: Phylogenetic grouping assigned the repertoires of 18 of 34 multiple sclerosis patients to a single related-CDR3 cluster, representing a possible signature.

V and J are TRBV15 and TRBJ1-3; maybe TRBD1 (6 bases). This receptor was taken from a woman aged 45 to 65 with multiple sclerosis. The sample was PBMCs. The DNA for the CDR3 is TGTGCCACCAGCAGCAGGACAGCCGGAAACACCATATATTTT. Encoded protein: CATSSRTAGNTIYF.